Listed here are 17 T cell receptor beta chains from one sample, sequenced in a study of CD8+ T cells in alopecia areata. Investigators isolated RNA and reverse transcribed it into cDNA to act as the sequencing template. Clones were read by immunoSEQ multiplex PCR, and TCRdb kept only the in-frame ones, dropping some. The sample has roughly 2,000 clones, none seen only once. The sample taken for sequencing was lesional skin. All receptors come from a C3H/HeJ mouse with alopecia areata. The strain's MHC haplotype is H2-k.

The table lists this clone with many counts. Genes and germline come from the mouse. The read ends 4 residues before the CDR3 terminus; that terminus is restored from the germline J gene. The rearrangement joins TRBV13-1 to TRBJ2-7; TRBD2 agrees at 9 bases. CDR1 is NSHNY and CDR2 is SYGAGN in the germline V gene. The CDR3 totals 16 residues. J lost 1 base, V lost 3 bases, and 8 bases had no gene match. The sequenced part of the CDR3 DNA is TGTGCCAGCAGTGGAATGGGGGGGCGAGAGTCCTAT. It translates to CASSGMGGRESY. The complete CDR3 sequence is CASSGMGGRESYEQYF.

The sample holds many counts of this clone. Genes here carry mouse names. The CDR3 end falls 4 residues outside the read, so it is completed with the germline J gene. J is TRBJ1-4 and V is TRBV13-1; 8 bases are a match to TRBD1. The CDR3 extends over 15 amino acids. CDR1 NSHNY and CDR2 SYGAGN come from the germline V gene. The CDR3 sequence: CASSDADRGGERLFF. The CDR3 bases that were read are TGTGCCAGCAGTGATGCAGACAGGGGAGGCGAA.

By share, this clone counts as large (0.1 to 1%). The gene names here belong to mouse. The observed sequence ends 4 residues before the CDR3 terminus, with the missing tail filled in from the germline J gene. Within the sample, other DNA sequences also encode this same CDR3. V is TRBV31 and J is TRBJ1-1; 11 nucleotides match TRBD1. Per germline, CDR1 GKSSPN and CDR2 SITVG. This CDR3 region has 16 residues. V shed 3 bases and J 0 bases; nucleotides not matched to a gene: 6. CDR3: CAWSRDRGVANTEVFF. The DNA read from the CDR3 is TGTGCCTGGAGCCGGGACAGGGGGGTTGCAAACACA.

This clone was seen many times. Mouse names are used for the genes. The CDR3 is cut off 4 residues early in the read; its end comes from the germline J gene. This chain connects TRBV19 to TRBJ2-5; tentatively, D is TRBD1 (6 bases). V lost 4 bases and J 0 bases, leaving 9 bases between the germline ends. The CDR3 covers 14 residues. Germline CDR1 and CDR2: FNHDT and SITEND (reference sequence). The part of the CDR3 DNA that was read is TGTGCCAGCAGTCCCGGGACAAACCAAGAC. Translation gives CASSPGTNQD. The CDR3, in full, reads CASSPGTNQDTQYF.

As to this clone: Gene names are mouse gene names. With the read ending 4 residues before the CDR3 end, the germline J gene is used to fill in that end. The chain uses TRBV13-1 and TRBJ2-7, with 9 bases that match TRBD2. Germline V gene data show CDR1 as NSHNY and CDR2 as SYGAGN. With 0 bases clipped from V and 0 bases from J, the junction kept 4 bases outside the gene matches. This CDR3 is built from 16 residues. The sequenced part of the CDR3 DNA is TGTGCCAGCAGTGATGCTACTGGGGGGACCTCCTAT. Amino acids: CASSDATGGTSY. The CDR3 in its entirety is CASSDATGGTSYEQYF.

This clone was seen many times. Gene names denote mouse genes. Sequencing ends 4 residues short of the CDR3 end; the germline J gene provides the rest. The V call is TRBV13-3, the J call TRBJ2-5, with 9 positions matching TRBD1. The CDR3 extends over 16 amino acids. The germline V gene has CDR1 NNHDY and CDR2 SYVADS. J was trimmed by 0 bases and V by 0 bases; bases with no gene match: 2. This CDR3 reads CASSDGTGVNQDTQYF. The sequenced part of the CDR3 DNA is TGTGCCAGCAGTGATGGGACAGGGGTTAACCAAGAC.

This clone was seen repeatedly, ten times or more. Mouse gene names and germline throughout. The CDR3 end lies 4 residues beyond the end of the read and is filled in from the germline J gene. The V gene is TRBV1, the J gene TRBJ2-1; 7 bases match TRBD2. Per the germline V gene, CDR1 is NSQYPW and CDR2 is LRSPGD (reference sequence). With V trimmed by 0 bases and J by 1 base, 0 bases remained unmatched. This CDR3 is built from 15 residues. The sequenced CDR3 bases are TGCACCTGCAGTGCAGAGACTGGGAACTATGCT. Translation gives CTCSAETGNYA. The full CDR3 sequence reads CTCSAETGNYAEQFF.

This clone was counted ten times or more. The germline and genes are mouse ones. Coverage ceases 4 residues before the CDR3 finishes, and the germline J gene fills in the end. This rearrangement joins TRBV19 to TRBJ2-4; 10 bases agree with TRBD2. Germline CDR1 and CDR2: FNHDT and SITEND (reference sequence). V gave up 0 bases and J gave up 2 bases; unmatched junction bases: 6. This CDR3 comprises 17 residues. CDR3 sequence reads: CASSIAGGARDQNTLYF. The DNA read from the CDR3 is TGTGCCAGCAGTATAGCTGGGGGGGCGCGGGATCAAAAC.

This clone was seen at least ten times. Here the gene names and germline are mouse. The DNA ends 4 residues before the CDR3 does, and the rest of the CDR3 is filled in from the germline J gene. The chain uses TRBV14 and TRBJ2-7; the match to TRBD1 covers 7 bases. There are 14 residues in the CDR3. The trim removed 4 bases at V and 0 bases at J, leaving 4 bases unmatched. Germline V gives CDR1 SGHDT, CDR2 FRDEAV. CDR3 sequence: CASSPGQSSYEQYF. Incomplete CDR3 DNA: TGTGCCAGCAGTCCGGGACAGAGCTCCTAT.

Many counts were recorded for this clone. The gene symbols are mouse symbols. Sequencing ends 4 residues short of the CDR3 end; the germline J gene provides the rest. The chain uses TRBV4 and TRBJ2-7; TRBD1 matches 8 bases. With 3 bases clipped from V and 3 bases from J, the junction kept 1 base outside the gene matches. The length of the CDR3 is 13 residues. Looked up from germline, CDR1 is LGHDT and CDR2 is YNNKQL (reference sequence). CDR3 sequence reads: CASSYTGGYEQYF. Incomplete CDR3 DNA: TGTGCCAGCAGCTACACAGGGGGCTAT.

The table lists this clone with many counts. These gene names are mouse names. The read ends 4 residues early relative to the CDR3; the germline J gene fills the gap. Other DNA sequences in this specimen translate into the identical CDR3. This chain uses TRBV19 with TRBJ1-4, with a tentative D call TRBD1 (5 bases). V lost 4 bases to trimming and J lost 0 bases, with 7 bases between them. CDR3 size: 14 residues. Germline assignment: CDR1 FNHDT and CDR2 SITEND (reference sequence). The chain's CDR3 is CASSRQLSNERLFF. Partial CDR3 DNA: TGTGCCAGCAGTCGACAGCTTTCCAACGAA.

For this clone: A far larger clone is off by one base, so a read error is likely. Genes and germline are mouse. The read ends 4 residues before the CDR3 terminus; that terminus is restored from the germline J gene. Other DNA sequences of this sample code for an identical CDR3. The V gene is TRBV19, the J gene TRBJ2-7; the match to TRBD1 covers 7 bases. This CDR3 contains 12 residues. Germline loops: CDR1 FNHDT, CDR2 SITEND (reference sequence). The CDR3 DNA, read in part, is TGTGCCAGCAGTGACAGGGCTTAT. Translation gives CASSDRAY. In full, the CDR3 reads CASSDRAYEQYF. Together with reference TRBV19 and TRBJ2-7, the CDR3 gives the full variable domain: GGIITQTPKFLIGQEGQKLTLKCQQNFNHDTMYWYRQDSGKGLRLIYYSITENDLQKGDLSEGYDASREKKSSFSLTVTSAQKNEMAVFLCASSDRAYEQYFGPGTRLTVL.

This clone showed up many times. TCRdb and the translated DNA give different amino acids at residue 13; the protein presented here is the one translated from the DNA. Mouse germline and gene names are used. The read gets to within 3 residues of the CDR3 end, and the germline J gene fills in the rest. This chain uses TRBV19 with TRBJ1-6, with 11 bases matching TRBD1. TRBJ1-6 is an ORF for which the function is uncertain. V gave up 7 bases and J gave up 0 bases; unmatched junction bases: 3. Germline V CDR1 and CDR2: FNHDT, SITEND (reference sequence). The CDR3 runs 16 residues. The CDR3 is CASRDRGYSYNSPLYF. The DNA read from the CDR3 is TGTGCCAGCCGGGACAGGGGGTATTCCTATAATTCGCCC.

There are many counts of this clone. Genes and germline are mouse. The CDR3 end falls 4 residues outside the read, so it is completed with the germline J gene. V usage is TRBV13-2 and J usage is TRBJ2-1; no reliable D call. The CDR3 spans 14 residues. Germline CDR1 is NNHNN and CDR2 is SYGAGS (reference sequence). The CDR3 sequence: CASGDAGERAEQFF. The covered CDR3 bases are TGTGCCAGCGGTGATGCTGGTGAGAGGGCT.

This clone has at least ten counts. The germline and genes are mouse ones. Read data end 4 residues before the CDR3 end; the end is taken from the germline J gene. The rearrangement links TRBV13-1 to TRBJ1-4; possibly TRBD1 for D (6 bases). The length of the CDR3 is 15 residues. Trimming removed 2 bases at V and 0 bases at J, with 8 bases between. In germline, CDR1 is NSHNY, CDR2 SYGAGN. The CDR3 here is CASSEGHISNERLFF. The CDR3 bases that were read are TGTGCCAGCAGTGAGGGACACATTTCCAACGAA.

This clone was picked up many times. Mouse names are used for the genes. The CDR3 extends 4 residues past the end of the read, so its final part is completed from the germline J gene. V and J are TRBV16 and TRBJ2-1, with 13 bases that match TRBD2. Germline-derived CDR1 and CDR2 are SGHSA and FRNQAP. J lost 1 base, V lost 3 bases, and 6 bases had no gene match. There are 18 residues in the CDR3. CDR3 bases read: TGTGCAAGCAGCTTCCTCCGGGACTGGGGGGGAAACTATGCT. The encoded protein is CASSFLRDWGGNYA. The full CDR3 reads CASSFLRDWGGNYAEQFF.

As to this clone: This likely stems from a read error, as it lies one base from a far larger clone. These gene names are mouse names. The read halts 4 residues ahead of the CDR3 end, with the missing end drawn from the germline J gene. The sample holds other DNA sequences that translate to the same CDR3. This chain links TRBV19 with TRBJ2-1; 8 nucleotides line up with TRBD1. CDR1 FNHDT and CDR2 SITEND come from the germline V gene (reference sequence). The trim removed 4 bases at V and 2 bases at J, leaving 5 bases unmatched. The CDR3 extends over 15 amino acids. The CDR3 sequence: CASSSGQGDYAEQFF. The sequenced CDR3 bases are TGTGCCAGCAGTTCCGGACAGGGCGACTATGCT.